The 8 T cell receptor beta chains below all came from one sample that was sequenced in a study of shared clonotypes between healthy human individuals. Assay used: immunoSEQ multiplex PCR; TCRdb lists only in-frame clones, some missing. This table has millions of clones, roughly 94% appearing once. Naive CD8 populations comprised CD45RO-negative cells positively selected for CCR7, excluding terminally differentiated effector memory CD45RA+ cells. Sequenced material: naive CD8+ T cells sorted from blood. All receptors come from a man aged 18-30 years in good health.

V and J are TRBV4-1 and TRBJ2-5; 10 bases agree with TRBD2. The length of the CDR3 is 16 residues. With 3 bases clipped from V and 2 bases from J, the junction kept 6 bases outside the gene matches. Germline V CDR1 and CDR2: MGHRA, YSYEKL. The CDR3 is CASSQHLAGVQETQYF. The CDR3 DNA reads TGCGCCAGCAGCCAGCACCTAGCGGGAGTTCAAGAGACCCAGTACTTC.

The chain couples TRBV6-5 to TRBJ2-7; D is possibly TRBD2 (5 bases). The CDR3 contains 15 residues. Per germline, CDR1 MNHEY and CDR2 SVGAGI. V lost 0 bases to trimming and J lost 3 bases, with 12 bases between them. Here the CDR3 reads CASSYSEEGLYEQYF. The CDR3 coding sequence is TGTGCCAGCAGTTACTCGGAGGAAGGACTCTACGAGCAGTACTTC.

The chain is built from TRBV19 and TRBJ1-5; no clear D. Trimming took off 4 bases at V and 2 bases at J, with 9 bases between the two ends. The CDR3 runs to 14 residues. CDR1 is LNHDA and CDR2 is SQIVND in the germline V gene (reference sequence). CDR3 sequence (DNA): TGTGCCAGTAGTACCTTTGAGGGCAATCAGCCCCAGCATTTT. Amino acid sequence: CASSTFEGNQPQHF.

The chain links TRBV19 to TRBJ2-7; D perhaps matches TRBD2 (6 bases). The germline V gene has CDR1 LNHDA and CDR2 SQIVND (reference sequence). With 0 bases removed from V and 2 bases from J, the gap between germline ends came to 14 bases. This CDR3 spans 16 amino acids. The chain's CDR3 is CASSIDDRGRPYEQYF. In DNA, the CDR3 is TGTGCCAGTAGTATAGACGATCGAGGGAGGCCCTACGAGCAGTACTTC.

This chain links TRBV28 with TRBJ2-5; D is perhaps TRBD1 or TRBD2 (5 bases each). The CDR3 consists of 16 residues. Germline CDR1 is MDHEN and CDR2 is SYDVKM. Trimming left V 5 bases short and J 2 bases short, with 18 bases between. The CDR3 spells CASSPHLGVQQETQYF. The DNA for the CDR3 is TGTGCCAGCAGTCCGCATCTGGGGGTCCAACAAGAGACCCAGTACTTC.

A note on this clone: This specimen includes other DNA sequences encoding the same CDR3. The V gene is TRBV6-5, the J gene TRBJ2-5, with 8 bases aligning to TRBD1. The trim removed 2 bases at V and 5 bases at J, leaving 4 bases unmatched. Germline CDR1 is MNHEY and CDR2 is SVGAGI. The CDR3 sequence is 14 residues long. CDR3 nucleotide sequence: TGTGCCAGCAGTTACCAGGGGGCTGGGGAGACCCAGTACTTC. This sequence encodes CASSYQGAGETQYF.

CDR3 loop: CAWKTRSEKLFF. The CDR3 DNA reads as TGTGCCTGGAAGACGAGGAGTGAAAAACTGTTTTTT. The chain employs TRBV30 and TRBJ1-4; D gene ambiguous. CDR3 size: 12 residues. Trimming removed 4 bases at V and 7 bases at J, with 10 bases between. Germline V gives CDR1 GTSNPN, CDR2 SVGIG (reference sequence).

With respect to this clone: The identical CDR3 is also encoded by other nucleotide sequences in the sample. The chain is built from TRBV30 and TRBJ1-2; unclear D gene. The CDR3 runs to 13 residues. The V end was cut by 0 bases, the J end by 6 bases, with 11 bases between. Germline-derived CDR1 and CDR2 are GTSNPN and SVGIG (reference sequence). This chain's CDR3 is CAWSVGGDDGYTF. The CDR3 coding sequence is TGTGCCTGGAGTGTAGGTGGAGACGATGGCTACACCTTC.